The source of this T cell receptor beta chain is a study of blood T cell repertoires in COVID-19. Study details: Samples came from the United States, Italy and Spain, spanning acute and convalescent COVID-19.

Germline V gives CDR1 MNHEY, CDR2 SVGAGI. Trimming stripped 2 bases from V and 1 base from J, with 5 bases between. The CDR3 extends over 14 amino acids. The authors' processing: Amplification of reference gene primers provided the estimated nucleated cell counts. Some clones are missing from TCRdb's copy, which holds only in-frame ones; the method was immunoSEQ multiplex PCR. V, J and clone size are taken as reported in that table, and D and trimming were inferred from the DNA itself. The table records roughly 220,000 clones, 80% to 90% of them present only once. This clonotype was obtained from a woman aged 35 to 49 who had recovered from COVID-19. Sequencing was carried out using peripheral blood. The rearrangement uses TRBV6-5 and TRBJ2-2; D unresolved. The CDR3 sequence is CASSYQVNTGELFF. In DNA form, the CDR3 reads TGTGCCAGCAGTTACCAGGTGAACACCGGGGAGCTGTTTTTT.